This T cell receptor (beta chain) emerged from a study of shared clonotypes between healthy human individuals. Findings and limits, study-wide: Sharing of clonotypes among donors was expected to vary with sequencing depth.

Concerning this clone itself: The antigen remains undetermined.

The CDR3 covers 15 residues. Germline lookup yields CDR1 LNHDA and CDR2 SQIVND (reference sequence). J lost 8 bases, V lost 6 bases, and 10 bases had no gene match. Sequencing was performed with immunoSEQ multiplex PCR; in TCRdb, only in-frame clones are kept and a portion is missing. Of approximately 740,000 clones listed, approximately 79% are singletons. The chain carries TRBV19 and TRBJ2-1, with TRBD2 matching over 10 bases. This TCR came from a woman aged 25 to 45 in good health. The sequencing sample was made of memory CD4+ T cells sorted from blood. Subset reported: CD45RA-negative fraction. CDR3: CASRLLAGAGYEQFF. DNA for the CDR3: TGTGCCAGTAGACTTCTAGCGGGAGCCGGTTATGAGCAGTTCTTC.